The sequence of this T cell receptor beta chain was determined in a study of cytomegalovirus exposure and HLA in healthy donors. For the study at large: Earlier results showed 117 million unique TCR beta sequences derived from approximately 170 million T cells.

V was cut by 7 bases and J by 2 bases, with 12 bases left in between. This CDR3 has 13 amino acids. Germline CDR1 reads MNHEY; CDR2 reads SVGAGI. PCR used 60 Vbeta primers and 13 Jbeta primers. The data were produced by immunoSEQ multiplex PCR, yet TCRdb's version contains in-frame clones alone and is incomplete. The sample records approximately 120,000 clones, approximately 69% being singletons. About this clone itself: The antigen is undetermined.

Study conclusions and caveats: Roughly even sequencing depth across donors was the assumption behind the presence/absence analyses. TCR beta sequences reportedly predicted most subjects' HLA-A and HLA-B alleles accurately.

The chain links TRBV6-5 to TRBJ2-7, with a possible D match to TRBD1 (6 bases). The TCR was taken from a man in his forties in good health and CMV-seropositive. The material sequenced was PBMCs. The DNA for the CDR3 is TGTGCCAGCACCCAAAGGGGGACCTACGAGCAGTACTTC. Protein sequence: CASTQRGTYEQYF.